The 29 T cell receptor beta chains listed next were all sequenced from one sample in a study of T cells in Graves' hyperthyroidism and ophthalmopathy. RNA transcripts yielded amplified TCR beta CDR3 regions. The HTBI primer set was used in a first-round RT-PCR of the TCR CDR3. TCRdb redid the calling of the multiplex PCR reads with MiXCR, one entry per CDR3 protein. The sample yields about 550,000 distinct CDR3 sequences, under 25% seen once. The sample was blood. The receptor set was obtained from a man aged 18-30 years with Graves' hyperthyroidism.

This chain uses TRBV28 with TRBJ1-5, with D hard to call. Per germline, CDR1 MDHEN and CDR2 SYDVKM. The CDR3 loop spans 14 amino acids. V lost 4 bases and J lost 1, with 8 bases in between. CDR3 region: CASSWPVSNQPQHF. CDR3 DNA sequence: TGTGCCAGCAGTTGGCCAGTGAGCAATCAGCCCCAGCATTTT.

The CDR3 spells CASSTTVETQYF. The CDR3 DNA reads TGTGCCAGCAGTACCACCGTTGAGACCCAGTACTTC. This chain joins TRBV6-2 or TRBV6-3 and TRBJ2-5; no clear D gene. Deletions cut 5 bases from V and 5 bases from J, with 9 bases between. Germline V gives CDR1 MNHEY, CDR2 SVGEGT. CDR3 size: 12 residues.

This clonotype was seen many times. The genes are TRBV5-1 and TRBJ1-1; TRBD1 matches 7 bases. V shed 5 bases and J 5 bases; nucleotides not matched to a gene: 9. This CDR3 has 14 amino acids. CDR1 is SGHRS and CDR2 is YFSETQ in the germline V gene. The CDR3 is CASRYRGGETEAFF. CDR3 DNA: TGCGCCAGCAGGTACAGGGGAGGAGAGACTGAAGCTTTCTTT.

This rearrangement joins TRBV7-2 to TRBJ2-7, with a weak D call TRBD2 (6 bases). The CDR3 length is 13 residues. V dropped 4 bases and J dropped 3 bases, with 10 bases sitting between them. CDR1 and CDR2 from the germline V gene are SGHTA and FQGNSA. Written as DNA, the CDR3 is TGTGCCAGCAGCTCGACTAGTAACTACGAGCAGTACTTC. Protein: CASSSTSNYEQYF.

A remark on this clonotype: A much larger clone is a single base away; this may be a read error. The rearrangement links TRBV11-1 to TRBJ2-4; 9 nucleotides align to TRBD1. CDR3 length: 18 amino acids. CDR1 and CDR2 (germline): SGHAT, FQDESV (reference sequence). CDR3 residues: CASSPHGTGIVAKNIKYF. CDR3 nucleotides: TGTGCCAGCAGCCCCCACGGGACAGGGATCGTAGCCAAAAACATTAAGTACTTC.

This clonotype was seen repeatedly, ten times or more. This CDR3 is CASSSTDEQYF. In DNA, the CDR3 is TGTGCCAGCAGCTCCACGGACGAGCAGTACTTC. This sequence joins TRBV11-2 and TRBJ2-7; no clear D gene. The CDR3 covers 11 residues. The germline V gene encodes CDR1 SGHAT and CDR2 FQNNGV. The ends were cut back, 4 bases at V and 5 bases at J, with 6 bases in the middle.

This clonotype was recorded many times. The chain combines TRBV30 with TRBJ1-1; no reliable D call. Trimming left V 7 bases short and J 4 bases short, with 7 bases between. CDR3 length: 10 amino acids. In germline, CDR1 is GTSNPN, CDR2 SVGIG (reference sequence). DNA for the CDR3: TGTGCCTTGGCAGGCACTGAAGCTTTCTTT. This gives the protein CALAGTEAFF.

This clonotype came up many times. The chain is built from TRBV6-1 and TRBJ2-7; 10 positions agree with TRBD2. The CDR3 sequence is 15 residues long. V was pared by 4 bases and J by 5 bases, with 8 bases of the junction left unmatched. Per the germline V gene, CDR1 is MNHNS and CDR2 is SASEGT. This CDR3 is CASSVDVAGGDEQYF. The CDR3 DNA follows: TGTGCCAGCAGTGTCGACGTAGCGGGGGGCGACGAGCAGTACTTC.

The chain uses TRBV2 and TRBJ1-5; D is possibly TRBD1 (6 bases). The V end was cut by 7 bases, the J end by 6 bases, with 16 bases between. Per the germline V gene, CDR1 is SNHLY and CDR2 is FYNNEI. The CDR3 totals 14 residues. The CDR3 nucleotides are TGTGCCAGCAAGGGCAGTCGAGGGGGTCAGCCCCAGCATTTT. Translation: CASKGSRGGQPQHF. The whole variable domain, filled in from reference TRBV2 and TRBJ1-5, reads EPEVTQTPSHQVTQMGQEVILRCVPISNHLYFYWYRQILGQKVEFLVSFYNNEISEKSEIFDDQFSVERPDGSNFTLKIRSTKLEDSAMYFCASKGSRGGQPQHFGDGTRLSIL.

The chain is built from TRBV9 and TRBJ2-3, with 8 bases matching TRBD1. Germline assignment: CDR1 SGDLS and CDR2 YYNGEE. The ends lost 0 bases at V and 4 bases at J; junction bases unmatched: 4. This CDR3 is 15 amino acids long. Here the CDR3 DNA reads TGTGCCAGCAGCGTAGCCAGGGGGCCCGCAGATACGCAGTATTTT. This sequence encodes CASSVARGPADTQYF.

This clonotype was seen ten or more times. V and J are TRBV6-1 and TRBJ2-5; 7 nucleotides line up with TRBD1. This CDR3 is 15 amino acids long. V dropped 5 bases and J dropped 5; count of bases not matched to a gene: 11. Looked up from germline, CDR1 is MNHNS and CDR2 is SASEGT. CDR3 loop: CASSPQGVTGETQYF. The CDR3 bases are TGTGCCAGCAGTCCCCAGGGGGTTACGGGGGAGACCCAGTACTTC.

In its sample, this clonotype was seen many times. The chain has TRBV28 and TRBJ2-7, with D possibly called TRBD1 or TRBD2 (6 bases each). Per germline, CDR1 MDHEN and CDR2 SYDVKM. V was pared by 1 base and J by 0 bases, with 10 bases between. There are 15 residues in the CDR3. The CDR3 DNA reads as TGTGCCAGCAGTTTATCTCCGGGGGCCTCCTACGAGCAGTACTTC. Its translation: CASSLSPGASYEQYF.

CDR3 region: CASRRGSGRERSYEQYF. CDR3 coding DNA: TGTGCCAGCAGAAGGGGGTCGGGGCGAGAAAGGTCCTACGAGCAGTACTTC. The chain joins TRBV12-3 or TRBV12-4 to TRBJ2-7, with D possibly being TRBD1 (6 bases). The CDR3 length is 17 residues. The V gene lost 6 bases and the J gene lost 1 base, with 22 bases spanning the gap.

J is TRBJ2-5 and V is TRBV4-1, with 14 bases lining up with TRBD2. Trimming took 2 bases from V and 3 from J; bases not matched to a gene: 5. This CDR3 spans 17 amino acids. CDR1 MGHRA and CDR2 YSYEKL come from the germline V gene. In nucleotides, the CDR3 is TGCGCCAGCAGCCAACGACTAGCGGGGGGGCGAGAAGAGACCCAGTACTTC. It specifies CASSQRLAGGREETQYF.

This clonotype appeared many times. This rearrangement joins TRBV6-1 to TRBJ1-1; no clear D. This CDR3 contains 15 residues. Germline-derived CDR1 and CDR2 are MNHNS and SASEGT. V was trimmed by 1 base and J by 1 base, leaving 10 bases between them. Here the CDR3 reads CASSEDWWGNTEAFF. CDR3 in DNA: TGTGCCAGCAGTGAAGATTGGTGGGGGAACACTGAAGCTTTCTTT.

Of note for this clonotype: An end of the junction does not agree with germline; a read error may underlie this. The CDR3 sequence is CASSFDGMNTEAFF. CDR3 bases: TGTGCCAGCAGTTTCGACGGGATGAATACTGAAGCTTTCTTT. The chain joins TRBV12-3 or TRBV12-4 to TRBJ1-1; D gene uncertain. The CDR3 runs to 14 residues.

This clonotype was seen a handful of times. V gene TRBV12-3 or TRBV12-4 combines with J gene TRBJ2-7, with D possibly TRBD2 on 6 matching bases. Trimming pared 4 bases from V and 4 bases from J, leaving 17 bases between. This CDR3 contains 15 residues. CDR3 residues: CASSSVGGTTYEQYF. The DNA of the CDR3 is TGTGCCAGCAGTTCCGTTGGAGGGACGACTTACGAGCAGTACTTC.

This clonotype was picked up many times. The V gene is TRBV4-1, the J gene TRBJ2-7; no clear D gene. V lost 5 bases to trimming and J lost 2 bases, with 13 bases between them. Per germline, CDR1 MGHRA and CDR2 YSYEKL. CDR3 length equals 14 residues. DNA for the CDR3: TGCGCCAGCAGCTTAGTATACTCCACCTACGAGCAGTACTTC. It encodes CASSLVYSTYEQYF.

The chain combines TRBV6-1 with TRBJ1-2; D uncertain. The CDR3 contains 12 residues. Germline lookup yields CDR1 MNHNS and CDR2 SASEGT. Deletions cut 6 bases from V and 2 bases from J, with 7 bases between. In DNA form, the CDR3 reads TGTGCCAGCAGGGAGACCAACTATGGCTACACCTTC. This codes for CASRETNYGYTF.

In nucleotides, the CDR3 is TGTGCCAGCAGTTTAGTCTTTGCTGGGGAAGCTTTCTTT. It translates to CASSLVFAGEAFF. J is TRBJ1-1 and V is TRBV12-3 or TRBV12-4; D is unresolved. The germline V and J ends were trimmed by 1 base and 8 bases, with 11 bases remaining between them. This CDR3 region has 13 residues.

This clonotype was seen more than once but under ten times. A much larger clonotype is one base distant, so this may be a read error. The chain combines TRBV7-9 with TRBJ2-7; D is possibly TRBD1 (5 bases). The CDR3 consists of 12 residues. V was trimmed by 2 bases and J by 7 bases, leaving 9 bases between them. CDR1 and CDR2 (germline): SEHNR, FQNEAQ (reference sequence). CDR3 coding DNA: TGTGCCAGCAGCTTATACCAGGGAGAGCAGTACTTC. The encoded protein is CASSLYQGEQYF.

Only a few counts were recorded for this clonotype. The chain employs TRBV29-1 and TRBJ2-5; tentatively, D is TRBD1 (5 bases). The CDR3 spans 13 residues. CDR1 and CDR2 (germline): SQVTM, ANQGSEA. Trimming removed 3 bases at V and 4 bases at J, with 12 bases between. The CDR3 spells CSVDIVGAETQYF. DNA for the CDR3: TGCAGCGTTGATATAGTAGGGGCAGAGACCCAGTACTTC.

This clonotype was recorded at least ten times. V is TRBV7-8 and J is TRBJ2-7; 8 nucleotides agree with TRBD1. Trimming removed 5 bases from V and 6 bases from J; junction bases left unmatched: 18. Germline V gene data show CDR1 as SGHVS and CDR2 as FQNEAQ. The CDR3 runs 17 residues. The CDR3 bases are TGTGCCAGCAGCCCGGCCACCCCACCGACAGGGGCAGCCGAGCAGTACTTC. Its protein is CASSPATPPTGAAEQYF.

This clonotype was detected many times. The genes are TRBV7-3 and TRBJ1-5; 7 bases agree with TRBD1. V gave up 5 bases and J gave up 3 bases; unmatched junction bases: 13. CDR1 is SGHTA and CDR2 is FQGTGA in the germline V gene. The CDR3 length is 17 residues. In nucleotides, the CDR3 is TGTGCCAGCAGCACCCCCCCCGGACAGGCGATCAATCAGCCCCAGCATTTT. Translating it yields CASSTPPGQAINQPQHF. The full variable domain, rest sourced from reference TRBV7-3 and TRBJ1-5, is GAGVSQTPSNKVTEKGKYVELRCDPISGHTALYWYRQSLGQGPEFLIYFQGTGAADDSGLPNDRFFAVRPEGSVSTLKIQRTERGDSAVYLCASSTPPGQAINQPQHFGDGTRLSIL.

This clonotype was picked up many times. The gene calls are TRBV28 and TRBJ1-5; 7 bases agree with TRBD1. Unmatched junction bases numbered 11, after V lost 8 bases and J lost 4 bases. Germline values: CDR1 MDHEN, CDR2 SYDVKM. The CDR3 extends over 15 amino acids. CDR3 in amino acids: CASSSRTGFNQPQHF. Here the CDR3 DNA reads TGTGCCAGCTCTTCCAGGACAGGTTTTAATCAGCCCCAGCATTTT.

About this clonotype itself: This could be a read error, since a much larger clone is one nucleotide away. The final CDR3 position lacks the conserved phenylalanine or tryptophan, pointing to a likely read error. CDR3 protein: CASTQTGRYGYTV. CDR3 in DNA: TGTGCCAGCACCCAGACAGGTCGTTATGGCTACACCGTC. This chain joins TRBV12-3 or TRBV12-4 and TRBJ1-2; a weak D match, TRBD1 (6 bases). V was pared by 7 bases and J by 5 bases, with 14 bases between. CDR3 length equals 13 residues.

In its sample, this clonotype was seen many times. The gene calls are TRBV6-1 and TRBJ1-1; 9 bases are a match to TRBD1. The germline V gene has CDR1 MNHNS and CDR2 SASEGT. This CDR3 has 13 residues. The trim removed 4 bases at V and 6 bases at J, leaving 3 bases unmatched. CDR3 sequence (DNA): TGTGCCAGCAGTGGACAGGGGGTCGCTGAAGCTTTCTTT. The encoded protein is CASSGQGVAEAFF.

This clonotype was counted at least ten times. CDR3: CASSSSSPVPEAFF. For the CDR3, the DNA is TGTGCCAGCAGCTCGTCGTCCCCGGTCCCTGAAGCTTTCTTT. The rearrangement links TRBV6-1 to TRBJ1-1, with unresolved D. Trimming took off 6 bases at V and 6 bases at J, with 17 bases between the two ends. Germline CDR1 MNHNS, CDR2 SASEGT. The CDR3 runs to 14 residues.

This clonotype was detected many times. Compared with germline, one end of the junction differs, possibly owing to a read error. The genes are TRBV29-1 and TRBJ1-1; TRBD1 matches at 8 bases. CDR1 and CDR2 (germline): SQVTM, ANQGSEA. The CDR3 is made up of 12 amino acids. The CDR3 DNA is TGCAGCGCCGAAGGGACAGGCACTGAAGCTCTCTTT. This codes for CSAEGTGTEALF.